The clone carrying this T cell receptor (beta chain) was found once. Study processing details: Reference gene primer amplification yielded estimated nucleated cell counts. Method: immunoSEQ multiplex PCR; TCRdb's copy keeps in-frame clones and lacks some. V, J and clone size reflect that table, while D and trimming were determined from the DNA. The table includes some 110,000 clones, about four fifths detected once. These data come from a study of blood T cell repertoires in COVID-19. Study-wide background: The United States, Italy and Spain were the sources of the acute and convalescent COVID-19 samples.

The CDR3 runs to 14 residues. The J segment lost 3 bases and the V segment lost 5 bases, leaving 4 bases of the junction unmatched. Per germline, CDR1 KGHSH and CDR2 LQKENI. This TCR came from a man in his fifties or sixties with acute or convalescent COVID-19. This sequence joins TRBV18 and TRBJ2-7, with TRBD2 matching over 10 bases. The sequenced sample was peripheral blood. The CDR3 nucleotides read TGTGCCAGCTCAGTGGCTAGCGGGAGCTACGAGCAGTACTTC. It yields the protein CASSVASGSYEQYF.